The sequence of this T cell receptor beta chain was determined in a study of breast tumors, draining lymph nodes, adjacent tissues. V was trimmed by 3 bases and J by 1 base, leaving 11 bases between them. The CDR3 sequence is 14 residues long. Germline assignment: CDR1 DFQATT and CDR2 SNEGSKA (reference sequence). Samples came from axillary lymph nodes draining the breast cancer. Study-wide points: Compared with basal-like, luminal-like tumors shared significantly more repertoire with nontumor tissue. The lymph node origin of tumor T cells was framed as consistent with a hypothesis, not demonstrated. Compared with lymph nodes, tumors were less diverse; compared with nontumor tissue, more.

The table lists this clonotype with many counts. Its antigen remains unidentified. One entry per CDR3 protein, called by TCRdb with MiXCR from the multiplex PCR reads. The sample shows 70,000 to 95,000 distinct CDR3 sequences, around 20% of them seen only once. The sample taken for sequencing was axillary lymph node tissue. The receptor was derived from a female donor with breast cancer. Some clones in this sample may be carry-over from other donors' samples. The chain employs TRBV20-1 and TRBJ2-3; TRBD1 might be the D (6 bases). For the CDR3, the DNA is TGCAGTGCTAGCAATTCAGGGGGCACAGATACGCAGTATTTT. Its translation: CSASNSGGTDTQYF.